The sample holds one count of the clone carrying this T cell receptor (beta chain). Its antigen is unknown. Repertoires were generated with immunoSEQ multiplex PCR, while TCRdb's copy carries only in-frame clones and drops some. Of more than 100,000 clones detected, around nine tenths appear once; the ten largest clones hold 1.4% to 1.5%. CDR1 and CDR2 from the germline V gene are SGHTA and FQGNSA. V lost 5 bases and J lost 4, with 14 bases in between. This CDR3 region has 14 residues. This record comes from a study of cytomegalovirus exposure and HLA in healthy donors. Study in general: It was reported in a later analysis that the 100 to 150 validation repertoires used the same platform as the approximately 650 first-cohort repertoires. Study results and limitations: There were under 200 TCR beta chains listed as cytomegalovirus-associated. In vitro assays verified that a few CMV-associated chains recognized CMV antigens specifically.

Separate from the roughly 700-subject first cohort was the approximately 130-subject validation cohort, to which the donors belonged. The sample taken for sequencing was PBMCs. This chain links TRBV7-2 with TRBJ1-1; weak D call: TRBD1 (5 bases). The receptor was isolated from a man aged 30-40 years in good health and CMV-seronegative. The CDR3 is CASSEQAVGTEAFF. Written as DNA, the CDR3 is TGTGCCAGCAGCGAACAGGCAGTAGGCACTGAAGCTTTCTTT.